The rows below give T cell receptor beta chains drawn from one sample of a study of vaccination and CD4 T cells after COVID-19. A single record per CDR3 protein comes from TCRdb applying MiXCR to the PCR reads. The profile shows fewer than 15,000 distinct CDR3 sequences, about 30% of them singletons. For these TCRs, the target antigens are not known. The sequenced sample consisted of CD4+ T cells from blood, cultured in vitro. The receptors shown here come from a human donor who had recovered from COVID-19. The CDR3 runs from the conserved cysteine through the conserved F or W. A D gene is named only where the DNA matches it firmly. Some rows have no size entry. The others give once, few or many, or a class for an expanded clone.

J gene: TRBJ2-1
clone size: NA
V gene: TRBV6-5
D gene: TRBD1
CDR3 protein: CASSLVPGGMDEQFF
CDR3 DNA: TGTGCCAGCAGTTTGGTACCAGGGGGTATGGATGAGCAGTTCTTC

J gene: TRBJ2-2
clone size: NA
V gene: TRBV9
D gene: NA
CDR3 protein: CASSPGPVPTGELFF
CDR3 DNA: TGTGCCAGCAGCCCCGGACCAGTTCCCACCGGGGAGCTGTTTTTT

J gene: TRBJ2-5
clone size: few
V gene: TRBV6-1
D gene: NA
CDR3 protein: CAGRGYETQYF
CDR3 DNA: TGTGCCGGTAGGGGATATGAGACCCAGTACTTC

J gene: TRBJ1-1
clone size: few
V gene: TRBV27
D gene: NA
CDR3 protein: CASSLSRGGSGVRNTEAFF
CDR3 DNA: TGTGCCAGCAGTTTATCGAGGGGGGGGTCGGGCGTCAGGAACACTGAAGCTTTCTTT

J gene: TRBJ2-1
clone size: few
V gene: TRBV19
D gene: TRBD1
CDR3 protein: CASRRQGSGNEQFF
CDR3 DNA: TGTGCCAGTAGGCGACAGGGGTCAGGTAATGAGCAGTTCTTC

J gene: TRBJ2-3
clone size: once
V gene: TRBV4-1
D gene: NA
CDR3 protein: CASSHWDGLTDTQYF
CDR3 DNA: TGCGCCAGCAGCCATTGGGACGGCCTGACAGATACGCAGTATTTT

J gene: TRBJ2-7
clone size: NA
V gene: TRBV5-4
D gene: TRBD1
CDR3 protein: CASSSKSRDSPNEQYF
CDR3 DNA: TGTGCCAGCAGCTCCAAATCCCGGGACAGCCCCAACGAGCAGTACTTC

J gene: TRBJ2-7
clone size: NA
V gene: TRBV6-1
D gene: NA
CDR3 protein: CASSDLDESSYEQYF
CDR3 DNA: TGTGCCAGCAGTGACCTAGACGAGAGCTCCTACGAGCAGTACTTC

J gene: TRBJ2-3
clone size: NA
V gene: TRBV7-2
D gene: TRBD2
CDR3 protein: CASSHGGTSGSGVTDTQYF
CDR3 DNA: TGTGCCAGCAGCCACGGTGGGACTAGCGGGAGCGGGGTGACAGATACGCAGTATTTT

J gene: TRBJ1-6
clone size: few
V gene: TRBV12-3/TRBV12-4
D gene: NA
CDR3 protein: CASSLEVISNSPLHF
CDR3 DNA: TGTGCCAGCAGTTTAGAGGTGATAAGCAATTCACCCCTCCACTTT

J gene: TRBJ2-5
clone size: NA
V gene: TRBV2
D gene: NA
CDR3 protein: CASRARGFGGETQYF
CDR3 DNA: TGTGCCAGCAGAGCTAGGGGCTTTGGTGGAGAGACCCAGTACTTC